This TCR beta chain is from a study of blood T cells in healthy people across ages. Study context: In model experiments, template switching was able to capture about one barcoded beta molecule for every two T cells that were present.

This clonotype was picked up many times. Its antigen is not identified. Study-wide points: Diversity estimated from one million T cells was considered an underestimate.

V lost 2 bases and J lost 0, with 4 bases in between. Germline CDR1 SQVTM, CDR2 ANQGSEA. CDR3 length: 12 residues. Through a sample-barcoded 5' primer and a J-beta primer mix, a second PCR was run for roughly 6 to 11 cycles. The authors tagged each cDNA molecule using a template-switch adaptor with 12 random nucleotides. In TCRdb, the 5' RACE reads were re-called with MiXCR into one record per CDR3 protein. The table has approximately 810,000 distinct CDR3 sequences, more than 25% seen once. Material: blood. The chain uses TRBV29-1 and TRBJ1-2; D not certain. This sequence originates from a woman older than 75 in good health. The CDR3 protein is CSVELANYGYTF. CDR3 bases: TGCAGCGTTGAATTGGCTAACTATGGCTACACCTTC.